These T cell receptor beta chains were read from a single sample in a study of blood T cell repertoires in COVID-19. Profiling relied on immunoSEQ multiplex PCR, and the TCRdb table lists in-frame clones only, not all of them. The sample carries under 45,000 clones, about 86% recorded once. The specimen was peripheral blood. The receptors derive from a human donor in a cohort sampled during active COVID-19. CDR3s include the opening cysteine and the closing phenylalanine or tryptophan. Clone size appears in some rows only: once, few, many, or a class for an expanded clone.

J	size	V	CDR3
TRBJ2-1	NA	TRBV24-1	CATSDLRAGGPSYNEQFF
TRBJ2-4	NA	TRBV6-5	CASSYSQGRGHIQYF
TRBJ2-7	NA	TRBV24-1	CATSDHRGAVSTYEQYF
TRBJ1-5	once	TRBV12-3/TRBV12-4	CASSYGFGQPQHF
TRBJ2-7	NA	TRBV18	CASSPSGGVYEQYF
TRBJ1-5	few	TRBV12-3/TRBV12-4	CASSPSNQPQHF
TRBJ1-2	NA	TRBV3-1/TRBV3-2	CASSLGATGDYGYTF
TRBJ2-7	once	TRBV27	CASSFYRTGGPNEQYF
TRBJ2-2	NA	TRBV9	CASSVELADTGELFF
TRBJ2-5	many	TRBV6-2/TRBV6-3	CASSYAVTSGGQETQYF
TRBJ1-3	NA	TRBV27	CASRADFAGNTIYF
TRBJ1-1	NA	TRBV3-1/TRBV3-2	CASSQQVRERLNTEAFF
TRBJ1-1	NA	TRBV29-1	CSASRVFSTEAFF
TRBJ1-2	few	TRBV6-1	CASSEAELNRVGYGYTF
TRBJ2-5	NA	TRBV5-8	CASSLWGTSGGQETQYF
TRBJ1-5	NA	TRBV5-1	CASSSSGQGEEPQHF
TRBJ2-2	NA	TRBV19	CASSSQGDTGELFF
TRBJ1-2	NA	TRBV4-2	CASSQDRGTGGGYGYTF
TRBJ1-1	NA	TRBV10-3	CAISGGEGTEAFF
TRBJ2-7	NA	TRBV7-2	CASSFFGGGGNEQYF
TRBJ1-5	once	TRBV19	CASSGVGTGDFSNQPQHF
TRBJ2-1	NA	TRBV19	CASTEGLTYNEQFF
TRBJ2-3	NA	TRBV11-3	CASSGRGTDTQYF
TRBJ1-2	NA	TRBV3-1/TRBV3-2	CASSQWDREGYGYTF
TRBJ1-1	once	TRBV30	CAWSTSNTEAFF
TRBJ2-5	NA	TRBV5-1	CATRGPQVPETQYF
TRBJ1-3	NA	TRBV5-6	CASSLEGWDRSYGNTIYF
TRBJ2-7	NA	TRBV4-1	CASSQATGTGVYEQYF